Following are 4 T cell receptor beta chains from one sample sequenced in a study of response to subunit inactivated influenza vaccine. TCRdb re-analysed the RT-PCR reads in MiXCR, keeping a single row per CDR3 protein. The sample gives hundreds of thousands of distinct CDR3 sequences, 12% of which show up once; about a tenth is in the top ten. The source material was PBMCs from blood, sampled on the day of vaccination. All receptors come from a man aged 50-60 years who received an inactivated influenza vaccine.

In the case of this clonotype: Possible read error: a much larger clone is one base away. The genes are TRBV7-2 and TRBJ1-4; D gene ambiguous. Trimming cost V 6 bases and J 7 bases, with 24 bases left between them. The CDR3 totals 17 residues. Per germline, CDR1 SGHTA and CDR2 FQGNSA. CDR3 sequence (DNA): TGTGCCAGCAGAGAAGATAAGTACGGTCCCTATAGTGAAAAACTGTTTTTT. It codes for CASREDKYGPYSEKLFF.

At least ten counts were recorded for this clonotype. The chain uses TRBV2 and TRBJ1-2; D remains unclear. The CDR3 contains 13 residues. V lost 10 bases and J lost 3, with 15 bases in between. The V gene's germline CDR1 is SNHLY and CDR2 FYNNEI. The CDR3 reads CATTDGLDYGYTF. The CDR3 nucleotides are TGTGCCACGACGGACGGCCTGGACTATGGCTACACCTTC.

The chain carries TRBV5-1 and TRBJ2-2, with D perhaps given as TRBD1 or TRBD2 (7 bases each). This CDR3 has 16 amino acids. The V gene's germline CDR1 is SGHRS and CDR2 YFSETQ. V was trimmed by 1 base and J by 5 bases, leaving 15 bases between them. The CDR3 DNA is TGCGCCAGCAGCTTGCCCGGGACAGCGGGAACCGGGGAGCTGTTTTTT. Translation gives CASSLPGTAGTGELFF.

This clonotype turned up a few times. The V call is TRBV15, the J call TRBJ2-3; 9 bases map to TRBD1. The trim removed 3 bases at V and 5 bases at J, leaving 3 bases unmatched. The CDR3 covers 14 residues. Germline V gene data show CDR1 as LNHNV and CDR2 as YYDKDF (reference sequence). CDR3 sequence (DNA): TGTGCCACCAGCAGGATGACAGGGGGAGATACGCAGTATTTT. This encodes CATSRMTGGDTQYF.